The next 30 T cell receptor beta chains were all read from a single sample in a study of shared clonotypes between healthy human individuals. Method: immunoSEQ multiplex PCR; TCRdb's copy keeps in-frame clones and lacks some. The sample comprises more than 2,000,000 clones, approximately 90% of which are singletons, and over 0.12% rests with the top ten. The specimen was naive CD4+ T cells sorted from blood. Subset in this sample: CD45RA+ positively selected. These receptors were taken from a man younger than 35 in good health.

The chain has TRBV27 and TRBJ1-6; D not certain. In germline, CDR1 is MNHEY, CDR2 SMNVEV (reference sequence). Trimming pared 1 base from V and 10 bases from J, leaving 11 bases between. CDR3 length: 14 amino acids. CDR3 DNA sequence: TGTGCCAGCAGTTTATATCGGCTTGGGTCACCCCTCCACTTT. Protein sequence: CASSLYRLGSPLHF.

This chain joins TRBV6-1 and TRBJ2-4, with D possibly matching TRBD2 (5 bases). V was clipped by 4 bases and J by 12 bases, with 16 bases between them. The CDR3 is 13 residues long. Germline V gene sequence: CDR1 MNHNS, CDR2 SASEGT. The DNA of the CDR3 is TGTGCCAGCAGTGTTGACCGGTTCGGGAATCAGTACTTC. It encodes CASSVDRFGNQYF.

V and J are TRBV15 and TRBJ2-2, with D unclear. The CDR3 is 17 residues long. Germline V gene sequence: CDR1 LNHNV, CDR2 YYDKDF (reference sequence). V was shortened by 0 bases and J by 1 base, with 12 bases between the two germline ends. Here the CDR3 reads CATSRDDSLGNTGELFF. CDR3 nucleotides: TGTGCCACCAGCAGAGATGATTCGTTGGGGAACACCGGGGAGCTGTTTTTT.

V gene TRBV5-1 combines with J gene TRBJ2-1; 9 bases line up with TRBD1. The CDR3 sequence is 16 residues long. The germline V gene encodes CDR1 SGHRS and CDR2 YFSETQ. The V and J ends lost 1 base and 8 bases, in that order; junction bases with no gene match: 10. The CDR3 reads CASSLSGTGSVDEQFF. The DNA for the CDR3 is TGCGCCAGCAGCTTGAGCGGGACAGGGAGTGTCGATGAGCAGTTCTTC.

This chain uses TRBV5-1 with TRBJ2-1, with TRBD2 as a possible D gene (6 bases). The CDR3 length is 14 residues. V was pared by 4 bases and J by 8 bases, with 16 bases between. Germline loops: CDR1 SGHRS, CDR2 YFSETQ. This CDR3 reads CASSALGTGHEQFF. For the CDR3, the DNA is TGCGCCAGCAGCGCGCTCGGGACTGGGCATGAGCAGTTCTTC. Based on the CDR3 plus reference TRBV5-1 and TRBJ2-1, the full variable domain is KAGVTQTPRYLIKTRGQQVTLSCSPISGHRSVSWYQQTPGQGLQFLFEYFSETQRNKGNFPGRFSGRQFSNSRSEMNVSTLELGDSALYLCASSALGTGHEQFFGPGTRLTVL.

The chain joins TRBV29-1 to TRBJ1-2; no clear D gene. The CDR3 runs 14 residues. The V gene lost 6 bases and the J gene lost 5 bases, with 19 bases spanning the gap. The germline CDR1 and CDR2 sequences are SQVTM and ANQGSEA. CDR3 loop: CSVQINTGPYGYTF. CDR3 bases: TGCAGCGTCCAAATCAATACCGGGCCATATGGCTACACCTTC.

V is TRBV2 and J is TRBJ1-2; 7 bases fit TRBD1. The CDR3 loop spans 15 amino acids. CDR1 SNHLY and CDR2 FYNNEI come from the germline V gene. V lost 8 bases, J lost 5 bases, and 14 bases stayed unmatched. CDR3 sequence (DNA): TGTGCCAGCTCAGAACAGGGGCCTTTCTCTTATGGCTACACCTTC. It translates to CASSEQGPFSYGYTF.

As to this clone: This same CDR3 is encoded by further DNA sequences in the sample. The CDR3 DNA is TGTGCCAGCAGTGGCGGACAGTCGAATCAGCCCCAGCATTTT. The encoded protein is CASSGGQSNQPQHF. The genes are TRBV6-1 and TRBJ1-5; D possibly corresponds to TRBD1 (6 bases). V was cut by 4 bases and J by 4 bases, with 11 bases left in between. Germline V gene data show CDR1 as MNHNS and CDR2 as SASEGT. This CDR3 comprises 14 residues.

J is TRBJ2-7 and V is TRBV28, with D perhaps matching TRBD1 or TRBD2 (5 bases each). V lost 6 bases, J lost 2 bases, and 17 bases lay in between. CDR3 length equals 15 residues. CDR1 is MDHEN and CDR2 is SYDVKM in the germline V gene. The DNA for the CDR3 is TGTGCCAGCAGCCCGATAGTGGGACCAACCTACGAGCAGTACTTC. Protein sequence: CASSPIVGPTYEQYF.

J is TRBJ1-1 and V is TRBV6-1; tentatively, D is TRBD1 (5 bases). Germline-derived CDR1 and CDR2 are MNHNS and SASEGT. V dropped 7 bases and J dropped 6 bases, with 15 bases sitting between them. This CDR3 comprises 13 residues. CDR3 sequence (DNA): TGTGCCAGCACCCGACCCCCGGGGGCTGAAGCTTTCTTT. Residues: CASTRPPGAEAFF.

This chain links TRBV11-2 with TRBJ1-4; no clear D. This CDR3 comprises 14 residues. Per germline, CDR1 SGHAT and CDR2 FQNNGV. Trimming took 0 bases from V and 7 from J, leaving 9 bases between them. CDR3 bases: TGTGCCAGCAGCTTAGATTGGACGGCTGAAAAACTGTTTTTT. Translation gives CASSLDWTAEKLFF.

CDR3: CASSLSPARGTDTQYF. The CDR3 coding sequence is TGTGCCAGCAGCTTATCGCCCGCCCGCGGCACAGATACGCAGTATTTT. The chain recombines TRBV7-2 with TRBJ2-3; D is undetermined. Germline V CDR1 and CDR2: SGHTA, FQGNSA. The germline V and J ends were trimmed by 2 bases and 1 base, with 13 bases remaining between them. The CDR3 runs to 16 residues.

J is TRBJ1-6 and V is TRBV6-1, with unresolved D. There are 13 residues in the CDR3. V lost 2 bases and J 7 bases, leaving 6 bases between the germline ends. CDR1 MNHNS and CDR2 SASEGT come from the germline V gene. DNA for the CDR3: TGTGCCAGCAGTGAATTTGGGAATTCACCCCTCCACTTT. This gives the protein CASSEFGNSPLHF.

The chain uses TRBV29-1 and TRBJ2-3; a weak D match, TRBD1 (6 bases). V was pared by 7 bases and J by 0 bases, with 14 bases between. This CDR3 comprises 14 residues. Germline CDR1 SQVTM, CDR2 ANQGSEA. The CDR3 DNA reads TGCAGCGCCCACAGGGACCGAAGCACAGATACGCAGTATTTT. It is translated as CSAHRDRSTDTQYF.

The V and J genes are TRBV5-4 and TRBJ2-3; 8 nucleotides match TRBD1. CDR1 is SGHNT and CDR2 is YYREEE in the germline V gene (reference sequence). J lost 2 bases, V lost 7 bases, and 18 bases had no gene match. This CDR3 has 18 residues. The CDR3 here is CASRKGEKGDRLTDTQYF. For the CDR3, the DNA is TGTGCCAGCCGCAAAGGGGAAAAGGGGGACAGGCTCACAGATACGCAGTATTTT. Filled out from reference TRBV5-4 and TRBJ2-3, the complete variable domain reads ETGVTQSPTHLIKTRGQQVTLRCSSQSGHNTVSWYQQALGQGPQFIFQYYREEENGRGNFPPRFSGLQFPNYSSELNVNALELDDSALYLCASRKGEKGDRLTDTQYFGPGTRLTVL.

The V call is TRBV11-3, the J call TRBJ1-2; D is unclear. The CDR3 length is 15 residues. The germline V gene has CDR1 SGHNT and CDR2 YENEEA. V lost 5 bases, J lost 0 bases, and 13 bases lay in between. CDR3 region: CASSPVDRPNYGYTF. DNA of the CDR3: TGTGCCAGCAGCCCTGTCGACCGACCTAACTATGGCTACACCTTC.

This clone was detected once. V and J are TRBV5-1 and TRBJ2-3; D is unresolved. V was trimmed by 0 bases and J by 5 bases, leaving 10 bases between them. CDR3 length: 14 residues. Germline V gene lookup returns CDR1 SGHRS and CDR2 YFSETQ. The DNA of the CDR3 is TGCGCCAGCAGCTTGGCGATTGGGCAAGATACGCAGTATTTT. As protein: CASSLAIGQDTQYF.

V usage is TRBV28 and J usage is TRBJ2-5; perhaps D is TRBD1 or TRBD2 (5 bases each). V was pared by 6 bases and J by 4 bases, with 12 bases between. In germline, CDR1 is MDHEN, CDR2 SYDVKM. The CDR3 spans 13 residues. CDR3 residues: CASSHSGRETQYF. CDR3 bases: TGTGCCAGCAGCCATTCAGGGAGAGAGACCCAGTACTTC.

V is TRBV9 and J is TRBJ2-3, with 8 nucleotides matching TRBD1. The CDR3 is 16 amino acids. Germline V gives CDR1 SGDLS, CDR2 YYNGEE. Unmatched junction bases numbered 9, after V lost 4 bases and J lost 2 bases. This chain's CDR3 is CASSPQGALITDTQYF. The CDR3 DNA follows: TGTGCCAGCAGCCCCCAGGGGGCTCTGATCACAGATACGCAGTATTTT.

The rearrangement joins TRBV9 to TRBJ2-3; D remains ambiguous. The CDR3 is 15 residues long. V was cut by 0 bases and J by 4 bases, with 12 bases left in between. The germline V gene encodes CDR1 SGDLS and CDR2 YYNGEE. The CDR3 DNA follows: TGTGCCAGCAGCGTAGCGCCCACCAACTCAGATACGCAGTATTTT. Protein product: CASSVAPTNSDTQYF.

V gene TRBV9 combines with J gene TRBJ2-7, with 14 bases matching TRBD2. Germline values: CDR1 SGDLS, CDR2 YYNGEE. V shed 4 bases, J shed 7 bases, and the junction held 7 bases outside the gene matches. There are 15 residues in the CDR3. The CDR3 bases are TGTGCCAGCAGCCCGCGGACTAGCGGGAGGTGGGAGCAGTACTTC. This translates into CASSPRTSGRWEQYF.

The chain links TRBV7-2 to TRBJ1-1; no firm D call. The germline V and J ends were trimmed by 0 bases and 0 bases, with 8 bases remaining between them. Germline V gene lookup returns CDR1 SGHTA and CDR2 FQGNSA. The CDR3 has 15 amino acids. CDR3 region: CASSLAPVMNTEAFF. The CDR3 DNA reads as TGTGCCAGCAGCTTAGCCCCAGTAATGAACACTGAAGCTTTCTTT.

This rearrangement joins TRBV6-5 to TRBJ2-1; 11 positions agree with TRBD2. The CDR3 extends over 16 amino acids. V trimming: 2 bases; J trimming: 6 bases; junction bases outside the gene matches: 6. Germline V CDR1 and CDR2: MNHEY, SVGAGI. The CDR3: CASSYTRTSGPNEQFF. The CDR3 DNA is TGTGCCAGCAGTTACACCAGGACTAGCGGGCCCAATGAGCAGTTCTTC.

This clone appeared a single time. V is TRBV15 and J is TRBJ1-5; no firm D call. This CDR3 contains 13 residues. The germline CDR1 and CDR2 sequences are LNHNV and YYDKDF (reference sequence). V shed 1 base and J shed 5 bases, with 6 bases lying between them. The CDR3 DNA reads TGTGCCACCAGCAGAGTGGTCTATCAGCCCCAGCATTTT. The encoded protein is CATSRVVYQPQHF. The full variable domain, with the rest looked up from reference TRBV15 and TRBJ1-5, is DAMVIQNPRYQVTQFGKPVTLSCSQTLNHNVMYWYQQKSSQAPKLLFHYYDKDFNNEADTPDNFQSRRPNTSFCFLDIRSPGLGDTAMYLCATSRVVYQPQHFGDGTRLSIL.

This clone has only one observation. The V and J genes are TRBV7-2 and TRBJ2-3; no firm D call. V was cut by 4 bases and J by 6 bases, with 11 bases left in between. Germline V gene sequence: CDR1 SGHTA, CDR2 FQGNSA. The CDR3 extends over 13 amino acids. In nucleotides, the CDR3 is TGTGCCAGCAGCTCCCGAGTCGGGGATACGCAGTATTTT. Its translation: CASSSRVGDTQYF.

The gene calls are TRBV28 and TRBJ1-6, with a tentative D call TRBD1 (6 bases). This CDR3 comprises 15 residues. Trimming took 2 bases from V and 11 from J, leaving 16 bases between them. Germline CDR1 is MDHEN and CDR2 is SYDVKM. Here the CDR3 DNA reads TGTGCCAGCAGTTTAAGGGGACAAGTCAAACCACCCCTCCACTTT. The encoded protein is CASSLRGQVKPPLHF.

V usage is TRBV10-3 and J usage is TRBJ2-3; 7 positions match TRBD2. The J segment lost 0 bases and the V segment lost 4 bases, leaving 4 bases of the junction unmatched. This CDR3 is built from 15 residues. Germline values: CDR1 ENHRY, CDR2 SYGVKD. The chain's CDR3 is CAISGPSGSTDTQYF. As DNA, the CDR3 is TGTGCCATCAGTGGCCCTAGCGGTAGCACAGATACGCAGTATTTT.

The rearrangement links TRBV7-2 to TRBJ2-1; D is undetermined. Trimming removed 0 bases from V and 3 bases from J, with 9 bases in between. The CDR3 contains 15 residues. The germline V gene has CDR1 SGHTA and CDR2 FQGNSA. CDR3 loop: CASSLAKTYYNEQFF. For the CDR3, the DNA is TGTGCCAGCAGCTTAGCGAAGACTTACTACAATGAGCAGTTCTTC.

This clone is a singleton in its sample. This chain links TRBV5-4 with TRBJ2-3, with unresolved D. V dropped 1 base and J dropped 4 bases, with 13 bases sitting between them. This CDR3 comprises 15 residues. CDR1 SGHNT and CDR2 YYREEE come from the germline V gene (reference sequence). The CDR3 DNA sequence: TGTGCCAGCAGCTTGAAAGCCCCAACGGCAGATACGCAGTATTTT. Protein sequence: CASSLKAPTADTQYF.

CDR3 region: CASSGNVWTEANYGYTF. CDR3 sequence (DNA): TGCGCCAGCAGCGGAAACGTTTGGACAGAAGCTAACTATGGCTACACCTTC. The chain recombines TRBV5-1 with TRBJ1-2; tentatively, D is TRBD1 (6 bases). Germline V gene data show CDR1 as SGHRS and CDR2 as YFSETQ. V shed 4 bases and J shed 0 bases, with 19 bases lying between them. The CDR3 consists of 17 residues.